Sequencing of this T cell receptor (beta chain) was carried out in a study of CD8 T cells in Susac syndrome. Sequencing targeted TCR beta in T cells from blood (CD8+ and CD4+). Negative magnetic isolation gave CD8+ and CD4+ cells; FACS enriched CD8+ TEMRA. CDR1 and CDR2 (germline): SGHRS, YFSETQ. The CDR3 is 17 amino acids. The V gene end was trimmed by 3 bases and the J gene end by 9 bases; junction bases not matched to a gene: 13. RNA totalling roughly 0.45 to 1 ug underwent reverse transcription with random hexamers. The method of amplification for TCR beta CDR3 was immunoSEQ multiplex PCR, covering 54 Vbeta and 13 Jbeta. TCRdb re-called the immunoSEQ multiplex PCR reads through MiXCR, storing one row per CDR3 protein. The data contain under 550,000 distinct CDR3 sequences, around 85% of them singletons.

The V call is TRBV5-1, the J call TRBJ2-4, with 12 bases fitting TRBD2. The TCR sequence derives from a human donor with multiple sclerosis. Input material: CD8+ T cells from PBMCs. The CDR3 protein is CASSSQLAGGPESIQYF. The CDR3 DNA follows: TGCGCCAGCAGCTCGCAACTAGCGGGGGGCCCGGAGAGCATTCAGTACTTC.